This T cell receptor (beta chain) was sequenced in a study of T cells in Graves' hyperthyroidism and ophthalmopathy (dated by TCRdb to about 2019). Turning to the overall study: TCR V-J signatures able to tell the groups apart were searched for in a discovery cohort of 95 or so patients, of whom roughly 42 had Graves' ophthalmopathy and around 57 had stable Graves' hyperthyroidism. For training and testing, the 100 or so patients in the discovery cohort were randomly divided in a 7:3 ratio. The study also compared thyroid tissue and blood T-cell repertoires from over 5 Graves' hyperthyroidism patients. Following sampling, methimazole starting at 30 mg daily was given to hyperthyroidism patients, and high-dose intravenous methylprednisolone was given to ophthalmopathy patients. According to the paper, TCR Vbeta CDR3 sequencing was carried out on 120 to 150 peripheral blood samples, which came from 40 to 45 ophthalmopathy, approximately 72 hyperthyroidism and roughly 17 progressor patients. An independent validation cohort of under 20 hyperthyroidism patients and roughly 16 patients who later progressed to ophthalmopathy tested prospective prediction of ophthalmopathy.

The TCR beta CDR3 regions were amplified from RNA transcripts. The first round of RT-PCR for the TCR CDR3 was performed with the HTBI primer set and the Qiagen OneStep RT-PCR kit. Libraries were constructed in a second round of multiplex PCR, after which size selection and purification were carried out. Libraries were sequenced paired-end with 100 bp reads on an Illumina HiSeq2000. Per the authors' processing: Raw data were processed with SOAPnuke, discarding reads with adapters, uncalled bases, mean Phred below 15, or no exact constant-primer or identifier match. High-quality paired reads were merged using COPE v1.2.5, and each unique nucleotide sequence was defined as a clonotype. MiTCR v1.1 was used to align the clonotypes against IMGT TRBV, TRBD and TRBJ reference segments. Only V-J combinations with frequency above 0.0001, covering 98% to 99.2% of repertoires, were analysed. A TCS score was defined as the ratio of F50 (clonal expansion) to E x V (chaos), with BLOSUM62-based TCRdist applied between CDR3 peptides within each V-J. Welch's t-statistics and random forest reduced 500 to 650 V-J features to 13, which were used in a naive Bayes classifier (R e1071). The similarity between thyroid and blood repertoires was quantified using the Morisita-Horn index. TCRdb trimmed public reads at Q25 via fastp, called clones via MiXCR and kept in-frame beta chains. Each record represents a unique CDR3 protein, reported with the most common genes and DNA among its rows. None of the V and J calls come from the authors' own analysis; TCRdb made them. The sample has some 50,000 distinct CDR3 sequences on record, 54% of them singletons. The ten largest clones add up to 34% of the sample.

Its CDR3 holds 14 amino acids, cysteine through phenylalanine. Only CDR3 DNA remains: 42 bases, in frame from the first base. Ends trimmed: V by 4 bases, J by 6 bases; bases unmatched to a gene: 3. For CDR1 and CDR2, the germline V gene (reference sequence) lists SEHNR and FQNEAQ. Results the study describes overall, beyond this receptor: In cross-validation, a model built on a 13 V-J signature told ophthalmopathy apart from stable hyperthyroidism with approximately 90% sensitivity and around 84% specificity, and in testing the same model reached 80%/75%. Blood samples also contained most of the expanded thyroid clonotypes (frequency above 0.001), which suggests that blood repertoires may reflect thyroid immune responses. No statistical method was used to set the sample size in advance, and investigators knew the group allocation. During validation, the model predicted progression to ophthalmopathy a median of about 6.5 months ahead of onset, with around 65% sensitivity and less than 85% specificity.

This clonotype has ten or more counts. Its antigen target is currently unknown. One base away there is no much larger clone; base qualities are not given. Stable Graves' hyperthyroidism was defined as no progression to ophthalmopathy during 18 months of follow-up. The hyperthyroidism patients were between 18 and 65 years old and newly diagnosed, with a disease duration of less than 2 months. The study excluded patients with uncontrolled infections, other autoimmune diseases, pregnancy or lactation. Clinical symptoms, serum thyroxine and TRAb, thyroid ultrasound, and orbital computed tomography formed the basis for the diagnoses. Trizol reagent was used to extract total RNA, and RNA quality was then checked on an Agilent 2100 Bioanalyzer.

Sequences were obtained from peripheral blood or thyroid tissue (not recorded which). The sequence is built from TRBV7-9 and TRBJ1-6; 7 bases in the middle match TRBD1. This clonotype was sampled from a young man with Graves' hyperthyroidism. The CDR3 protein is CASSSGTVNSPLHF. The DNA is TGTGCCAGCAGCTCCGGGACAGTTAATTCACCCCTCCACTTT.